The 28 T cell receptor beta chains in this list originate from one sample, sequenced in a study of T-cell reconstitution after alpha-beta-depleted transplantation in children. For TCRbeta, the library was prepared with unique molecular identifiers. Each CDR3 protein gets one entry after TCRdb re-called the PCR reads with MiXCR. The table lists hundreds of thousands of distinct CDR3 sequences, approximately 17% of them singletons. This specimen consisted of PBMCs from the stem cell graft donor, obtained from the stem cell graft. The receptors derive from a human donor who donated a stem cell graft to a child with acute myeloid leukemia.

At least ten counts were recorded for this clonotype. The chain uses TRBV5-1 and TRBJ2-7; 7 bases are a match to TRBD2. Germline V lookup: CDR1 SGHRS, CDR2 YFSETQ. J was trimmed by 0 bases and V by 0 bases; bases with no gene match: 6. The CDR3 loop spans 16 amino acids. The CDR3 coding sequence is TGCGCCAGCAGCTTGGCGGGGGGTTTCAGCTCCTACGAGCAGTACTTC. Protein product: CASSLAGGFSSYEQYF. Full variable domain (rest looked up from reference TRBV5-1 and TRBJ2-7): KAGVTQTPRYLIKTRGQQVTLSCSPISGHRSVSWYQQTPGQGLQFLFEYFSETQRNKGNFPGRFSGRQFSNSRSEMNVSTLELGDSALYLCASSLAGGFSSYEQYFGPGTRLTVT.

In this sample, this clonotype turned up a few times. The CDR3 DNA follows: TGTGCCATCAGTGACAGTGGGGACAGGTTGAGGGATGAGCAGTTCTTC. This translates into CAISDSGDRLRDEQFF. The gene calls are TRBV10-3 and TRBJ2-1; 8 bases line up with TRBD1. The CDR3 is 16 amino acids. CDR1 is ENHRY and CDR2 is SYGVKD in the germline V gene. The J segment lost 8 bases and the V segment lost 3 bases, leaving 12 bases of the junction unmatched.

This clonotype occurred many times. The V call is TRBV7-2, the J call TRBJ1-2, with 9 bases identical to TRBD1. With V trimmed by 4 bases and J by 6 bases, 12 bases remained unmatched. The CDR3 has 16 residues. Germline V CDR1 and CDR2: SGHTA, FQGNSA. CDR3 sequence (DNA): TGTGCCAGCAGCTCGAACCTAGGGACAGGGATCAATGGCTACACCTTC. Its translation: CASSSNLGTGINGYTF.

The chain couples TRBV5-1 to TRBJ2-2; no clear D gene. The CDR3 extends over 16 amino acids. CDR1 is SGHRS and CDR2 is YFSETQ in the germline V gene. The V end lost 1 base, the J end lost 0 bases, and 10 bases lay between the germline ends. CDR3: CASSLRETSNTGELFF. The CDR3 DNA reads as TGCGCCAGCAGCTTGAGGGAAACTTCGAACACCGGGGAGCTGTTTTTT.

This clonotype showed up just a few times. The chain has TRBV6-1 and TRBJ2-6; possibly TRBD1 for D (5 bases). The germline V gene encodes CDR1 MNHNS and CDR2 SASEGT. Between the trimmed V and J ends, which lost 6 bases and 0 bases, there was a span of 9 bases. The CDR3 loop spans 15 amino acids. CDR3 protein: CASRFDSSGANVLTF. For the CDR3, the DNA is TGTGCCAGCAGATTCGACAGCTCTGGGGCCAACGTCCTGACTTTC.

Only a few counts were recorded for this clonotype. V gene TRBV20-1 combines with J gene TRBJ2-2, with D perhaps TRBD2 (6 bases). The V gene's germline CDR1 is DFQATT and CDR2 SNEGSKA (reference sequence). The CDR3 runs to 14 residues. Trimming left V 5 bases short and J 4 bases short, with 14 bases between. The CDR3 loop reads CSAWGGTLTGELFF. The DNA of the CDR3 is TGCAGTGCTTGGGGCGGGACTCTCACCGGGGAGCTGTTTTTT.

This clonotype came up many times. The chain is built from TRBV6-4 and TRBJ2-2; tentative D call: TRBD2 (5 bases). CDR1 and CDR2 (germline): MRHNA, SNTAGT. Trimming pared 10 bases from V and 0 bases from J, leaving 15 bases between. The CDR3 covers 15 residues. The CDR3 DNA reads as TGTGCCACATTAGGAACTAGGGCGAACACCGGGGAGCTGTTTTTT. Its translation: CATLGTRANTGELFF.

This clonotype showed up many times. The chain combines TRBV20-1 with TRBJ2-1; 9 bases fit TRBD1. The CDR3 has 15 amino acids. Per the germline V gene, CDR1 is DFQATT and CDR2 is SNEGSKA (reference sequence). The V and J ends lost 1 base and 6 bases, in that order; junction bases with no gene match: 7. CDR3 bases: TGCAGTGCTAGAGCCCGGGACAGGGAAGGCAATGAGCAGTTCTTC. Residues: CSARARDREGNEQFF.

The CDR3 sequence: CASSALSGGAYNEQFF. The CDR3 region has the DNA TGTGCCAGCAGTGCCCTGAGCGGGGGGGCCTACAATGAGCAGTTCTTC. The chain combines TRBV6-1 with TRBJ2-1; 10 bases match TRBD2. Unmatched junction bases numbered 5, after V lost 4 bases and J lost 2 bases. The CDR3 runs to 16 residues. Germline V CDR1 and CDR2: MNHNS, SASEGT.

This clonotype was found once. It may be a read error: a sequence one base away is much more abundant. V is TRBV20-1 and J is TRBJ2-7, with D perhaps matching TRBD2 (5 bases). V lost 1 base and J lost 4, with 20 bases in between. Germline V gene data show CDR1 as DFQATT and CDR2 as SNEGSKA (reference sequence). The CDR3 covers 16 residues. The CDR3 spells CSARAEGEDRAYEQYF. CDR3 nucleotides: TGCAGTGCTAGAGCTGAGGGAGAAGATCGGGCTTACGAGCAGTACTTC.

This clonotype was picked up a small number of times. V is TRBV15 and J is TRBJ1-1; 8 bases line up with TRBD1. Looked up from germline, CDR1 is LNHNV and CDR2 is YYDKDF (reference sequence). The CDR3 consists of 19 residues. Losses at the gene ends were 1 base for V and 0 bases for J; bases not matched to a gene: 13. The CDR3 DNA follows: TGTGCCACCAGCAGAGGCGGGGTCGGACAGGGTCGCATGAACACTGAAGCTTTCTTT. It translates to CATSRGGVGQGRMNTEAFF.

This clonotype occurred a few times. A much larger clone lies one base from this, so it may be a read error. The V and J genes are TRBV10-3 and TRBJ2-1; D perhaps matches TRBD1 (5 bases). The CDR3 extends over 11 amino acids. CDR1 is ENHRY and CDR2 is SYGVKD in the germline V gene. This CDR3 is CAISPDNEQFF. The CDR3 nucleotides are TGTGCCATCAGCCCGGACAACGAGCAGTTCTTC.

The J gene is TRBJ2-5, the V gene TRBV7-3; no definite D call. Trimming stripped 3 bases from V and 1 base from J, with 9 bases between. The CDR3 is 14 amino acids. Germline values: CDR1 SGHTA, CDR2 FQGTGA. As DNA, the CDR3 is TGTGCCAGCAGCTTCAACGGACCCCAAGAGACCCAGTACTTC. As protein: CASSFNGPQETQYF.

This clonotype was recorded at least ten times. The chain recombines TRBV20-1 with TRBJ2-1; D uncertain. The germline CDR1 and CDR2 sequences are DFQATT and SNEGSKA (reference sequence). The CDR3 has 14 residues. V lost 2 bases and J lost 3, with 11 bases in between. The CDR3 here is CSARQDAGYNEQFF. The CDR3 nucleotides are TGCAGTGCTAGACAAGACGCTGGCTACAATGAGCAGTTCTTC.

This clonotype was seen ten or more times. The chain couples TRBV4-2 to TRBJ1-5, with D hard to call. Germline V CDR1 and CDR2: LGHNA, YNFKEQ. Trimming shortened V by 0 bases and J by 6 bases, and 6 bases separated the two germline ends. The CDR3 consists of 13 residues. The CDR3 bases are TGTGCCAGCAGCCAAGATCAGACTCAGCCCCAGCATTTT. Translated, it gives CASSQDQTQPQHF.

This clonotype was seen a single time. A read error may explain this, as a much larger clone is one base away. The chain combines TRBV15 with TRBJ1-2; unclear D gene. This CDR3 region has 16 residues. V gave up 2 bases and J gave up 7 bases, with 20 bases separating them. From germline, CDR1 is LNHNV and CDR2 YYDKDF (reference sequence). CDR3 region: CATSRLPLDPTFGYTF. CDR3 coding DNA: TGTGCCACCAGCAGACTTCCGTTGGACCCGACGTTTGGCTACACCTTC. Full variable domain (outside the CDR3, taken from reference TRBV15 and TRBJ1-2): DAMVIQNPRYQVTQFGKPVTLSCSQTLNHNVMYWYQQKSSQAPKLLFHYYDKDFNNEADTPDNFQSRRPNTSFCFLDIRSPGLGDTAMYLCATSRLPLDPTFGYTFGSGTRLTVV.

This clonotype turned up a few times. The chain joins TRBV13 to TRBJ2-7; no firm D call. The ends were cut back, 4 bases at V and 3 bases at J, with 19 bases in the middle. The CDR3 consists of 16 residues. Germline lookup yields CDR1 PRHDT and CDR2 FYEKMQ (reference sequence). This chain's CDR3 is CASSSNRVPNYYEQYF. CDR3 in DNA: TGTGCCAGCAGCTCGAATAGGGTACCAAATTACTACGAGCAGTACTTC.

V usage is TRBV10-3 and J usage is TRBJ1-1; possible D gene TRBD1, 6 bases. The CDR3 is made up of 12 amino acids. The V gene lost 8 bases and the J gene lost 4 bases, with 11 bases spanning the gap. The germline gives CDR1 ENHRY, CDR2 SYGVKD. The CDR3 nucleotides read TGTGCCATCCTGGGGGCGGGCACTGAAGCTTTCTTT. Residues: CAILGAGTEAFF.

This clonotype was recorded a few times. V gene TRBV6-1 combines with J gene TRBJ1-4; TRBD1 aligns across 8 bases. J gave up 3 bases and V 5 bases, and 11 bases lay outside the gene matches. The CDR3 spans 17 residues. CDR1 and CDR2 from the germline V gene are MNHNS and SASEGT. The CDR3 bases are TGTGCCAGCAGTCGCGGACAGGGTGCCGTGGCTAATGAAAAACTGTTTTTT. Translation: CASSRGQGAVANEKLFF.

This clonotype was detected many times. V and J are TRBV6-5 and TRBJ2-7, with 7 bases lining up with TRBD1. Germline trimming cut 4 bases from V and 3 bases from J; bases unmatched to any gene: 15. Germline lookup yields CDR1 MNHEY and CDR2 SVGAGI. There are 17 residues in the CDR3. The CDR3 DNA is TGTGCCAGCAGTTTCGAACGTTCCGGACAGGCCCACTACGAGCAGTACTTC. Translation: CASSFERSGQAHYEQYF.

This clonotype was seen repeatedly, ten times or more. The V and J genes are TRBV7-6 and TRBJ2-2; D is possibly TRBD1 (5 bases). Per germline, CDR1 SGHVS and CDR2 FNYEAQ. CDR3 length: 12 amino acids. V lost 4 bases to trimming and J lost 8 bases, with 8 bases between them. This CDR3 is CASSSPGGELFF. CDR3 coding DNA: TGTGCCAGCAGCTCGCCAGGGGGGGAGCTGTTTTTT.

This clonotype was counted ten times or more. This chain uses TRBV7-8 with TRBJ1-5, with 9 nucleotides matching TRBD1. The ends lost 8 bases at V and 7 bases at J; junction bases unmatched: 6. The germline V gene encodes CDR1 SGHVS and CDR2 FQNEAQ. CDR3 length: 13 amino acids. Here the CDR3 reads CASATGGHQPQHF. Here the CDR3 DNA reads TGTGCCAGCGCTACAGGGGGCCACCAGCCCCAGCATTTT.

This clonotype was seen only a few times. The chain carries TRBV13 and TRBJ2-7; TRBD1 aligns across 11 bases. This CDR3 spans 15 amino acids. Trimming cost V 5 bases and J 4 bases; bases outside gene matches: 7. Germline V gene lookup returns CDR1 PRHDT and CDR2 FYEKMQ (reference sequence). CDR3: CASSRSGQGAYEQYF. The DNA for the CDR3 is TGTGCCAGCAGCCGTTCTGGACAGGGGGCTTACGAGCAGTACTTC.

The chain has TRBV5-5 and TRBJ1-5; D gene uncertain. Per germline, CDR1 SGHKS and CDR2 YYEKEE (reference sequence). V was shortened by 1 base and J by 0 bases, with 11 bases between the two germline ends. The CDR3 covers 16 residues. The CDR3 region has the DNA TGTGCCAGCAGCTTGACGGGCCGATATAGCAATCAGCCCCAGCATTTT. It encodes CASSLTGRYSNQPQHF.

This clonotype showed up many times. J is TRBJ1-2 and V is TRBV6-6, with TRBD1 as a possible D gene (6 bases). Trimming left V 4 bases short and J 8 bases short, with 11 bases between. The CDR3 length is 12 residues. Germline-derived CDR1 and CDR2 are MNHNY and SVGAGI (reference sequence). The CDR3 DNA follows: TGTGCCAGCAGTTCGGAGGGGGGGGGCTACACCTTC. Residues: CASSSEGGGYTF.

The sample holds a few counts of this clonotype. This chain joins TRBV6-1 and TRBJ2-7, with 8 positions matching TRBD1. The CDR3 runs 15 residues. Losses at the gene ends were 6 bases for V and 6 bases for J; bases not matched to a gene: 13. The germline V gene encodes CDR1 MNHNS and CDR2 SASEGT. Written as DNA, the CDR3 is TGTGCCAGCAGCGCCCGGACAGGGTCTATTACCGAGCAGTACTTC. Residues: CASSARTGSITEQYF.

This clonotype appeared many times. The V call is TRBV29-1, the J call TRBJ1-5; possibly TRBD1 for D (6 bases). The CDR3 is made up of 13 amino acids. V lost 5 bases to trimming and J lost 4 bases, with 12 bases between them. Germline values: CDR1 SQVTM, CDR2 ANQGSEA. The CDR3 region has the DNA TGCAGCGTTAAGATTACAGGGAATCAGCCCCAGCATTTT. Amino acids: CSVKITGNQPQHF.

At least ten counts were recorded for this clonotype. CDR3 region: CSVPLKTSDSTTGELFF. The CDR3, as DNA: TGCAGTGTTCCCTTAAAGACTAGCGATTCCACCACCGGGGAGCTGTTTTTT. This rearrangement joins TRBV20-1 to TRBJ2-2, with 8 positions matching TRBD2. V dropped 7 bases and J dropped 4; count of bases not matched to a gene: 17. Germline CDR1 reads DFQATT; CDR2 reads SNEGSKA (reference sequence). The CDR3 loop spans 17 amino acids.